Described below is a single T cell receptor beta chain sequence and its context. Its antigen is not known. TCR beta sequences were obtained from blood CD8+ and CD4+ T cells. While CD8+ and CD4+ T cells were isolated negatively, TEMRA cells were enriched by FACS. The data are from a study of CD8 T cells in Susac syndrome. Study as a whole: Patients with Susac syndrome, at blood draw, were therapy-naive, on corticosteroids, or on intravenous immunoglobulin alone. General study findings and limits: The study recognized that the number of individuals in its TCR sequencing and HLA analysis was relatively small.

An input of about 0.5 to 1 ug of RNA was subjected to reverse transcription using random hexamers. Using its own MiXCR run on the immunoSEQ multiplex PCR reads, TCRdb lists one record per CDR3 protein. The sample holds about 100,000 distinct CDR3 sequences, roughly 96% seen once. The V end was cut by 6 bases, the J end by 2 bases, with 17 bases between. The CDR3 is 14 amino acids. Germline V CDR1 and CDR2: SQVTM, ANQGSEA. This clonotype originated in a human donor with Susac syndrome. Specimen: CD8+ T cells from PBMCs. This chain connects TRBV29-1 to TRBJ2-7; possible D gene TRBD1, 5 bases. Here the CDR3 reads CSVVYFDRPYEQYF. CDR3 DNA: TGCAGCGTCGTGTATTTTGACAGACCCTACGAGCAGTACTTC.